These 24 T cell receptor beta chains were sequenced from one sample in a study of blood T cell repertoires in COVID-19. Assay: immunoSEQ multiplex PCR; the TCRdb copy retains only in-frame clones and omits some. The data contain about 66,000 clones, approximately 82% of them singletons. Input material: peripheral blood. The source is a man aged 55-75 years with acute or convalescent COVID-19.

This clone was counted between two and nine times. This sequence joins TRBV4-1 and TRBJ2-7; TRBD1 matches 11 bases. With V trimmed by 2 bases and J by 2 bases, 2 bases remained unmatched. Germline V gene data show CDR1 as MGHRA and CDR2 as YSYEKL. The length of the CDR3 is 15 residues. The CDR3 DNA is TGCGCCAGCAGCCAACCGGGACAGGGGGCCTACGAGCAGTACTTC. The encoded protein is CASSQPGQGAYEQYF.

This chain links TRBV30 with TRBJ1-5, with D perhaps matching TRBD1 (6 bases). V lost 2 bases and J 0 bases, leaving 14 bases between the germline ends. Germline CDR1 is GTSNPN and CDR2 is SVGIG (reference sequence). CDR3 length equals 16 residues. In DNA, the CDR3 is TGTGCCTGGAGTCGACAAGACAGGCTTAGCAATCAGCCCCAGCATTTT. Its translation is CAWSRQDRLSNQPQHF.

This rearrangement joins TRBV11-3 to TRBJ2-5; tentative D call: TRBD2 (7 bases). Trimming removed 4 bases from V and 0 bases from J, with 15 bases in between. The germline CDR1 and CDR2 sequences are SGHNT and YENEEA. The CDR3 contains 16 residues. The CDR3 DNA reads as TGTGCCAGCAGCTCGGGGGGACACCGGTACCAAGAGACCCAGTACTTC. Translated: CASSSGGHRYQETQYF. Based on the CDR3 plus reference TRBV11-3 and TRBJ2-5, the full variable domain is EAGVVQSPRYKIIEKKQPVAFWCNPISGHNTLYWYLQNLGQGPELLIRYENEEAVDDSQLPKDRFSAERLKGVDSTLKIQPAELGDSAVYLCASSSGGHRYQETQYFGPGTRLLVL.

The chain joins TRBV4-3 to TRBJ2-7; D possibly corresponds to TRBD2 (6 bases). The CDR3 has 12 residues. V lost 3 bases to trimming and J lost 7 bases, with 10 bases between them. Germline V CDR1 and CDR2: LGHNA, YSLEER. The CDR3 loop is CASSHYRGEQYF. Here the CDR3 DNA reads TGCGCCAGCAGCCATTATCGGGGGGAGCAGTACTTC.

This clone has ten or more counts. The J gene is TRBJ1-2, the V gene TRBV27, with 8 bases that match TRBD1. From germline, CDR1 is MNHEY and CDR2 SMNVEV (reference sequence). The CDR3 sequence is 15 residues long. Trimming removed 5 bases from V and 6 bases from J; junction bases left unmatched: 11. The DNA of the CDR3 is TGTGCCAGCAGTGCCTCAGGGGGGACAGGTAATGGCTACACCTTC. The encoded protein is CASSASGGTGNGYTF.

V and J are TRBV2 and TRBJ1-2, with a tentative D call TRBD1 (5 bases). The V end was cut by 10 bases, the J end by 6 bases, with 9 bases between. The V gene's germline CDR1 is SNHLY and CDR2 FYNNEI. CDR3 length: 10 amino acids. The CDR3 DNA reads as TGTGCCAAAAGGACAAATGGCTACACCTTC. Translation: CAKRTNGYTF.

The V call is TRBV6-4, the J call TRBJ2-3, with D unclear. V lost 0 bases and J 2 bases, leaving 6 bases between the germline ends. The CDR3 has 14 amino acids. Per the germline V gene, CDR1 is MRHNA and CDR2 is SNTAGT. The CDR3 region has the DNA TGTGCCAGCAGTGACTCATCTAACACAGATACGCAGTATTTT. The encoded protein is CASSDSSNTDTQYF.

Details on this clone: Compared with germline, one end of the junction differs, possibly owing to a read error. The V call is TRBV5-4, the J call TRBJ2-5, with a tentative D call TRBD2 (6 bases). In germline, CDR1 is SGHNT, CDR2 YYREEE (reference sequence). The CDR3 is 15 amino acids. CDR3 amino acids: CASCLDCGASETQYF. For the CDR3, the DNA is TGTGCCAGCTGCTTGGATTGCGGGGCCTCAGAGACCCAGTACTTC.

V gene TRBV5-1 combines with J gene TRBJ1-3; TRBD1 is a possible D gene (6 bases). CDR1 and CDR2 (germline): SGHRS, YFSETQ. V lost 4 bases and J lost 1, with 9 bases in between. This CDR3 comprises 14 residues. The CDR3 region is CASSAQGSGNTIYF. Written as DNA, the CDR3 is TGCGCCAGCAGCGCACAGGGTTCTGGAAACACCATATATTTT.

The chain recombines TRBV20-1 with TRBJ2-7, with a weak D call TRBD2 (6 bases). The CDR3 covers 12 residues. From germline, CDR1 is DFQATT and CDR2 SNEGSKA (reference sequence). Trimming pared 3 bases from V and 3 bases from J, leaving 9 bases between. This CDR3 is CSASAGNYEQYV. The CDR3 DNA reads TGCAGTGCTAGTGCGGGAAACTACGAGCAGTACGTC.

The genes are TRBV5-1 and TRBJ1-1, with D possibly matching TRBD1 (6 bases). There are 16 residues in the CDR3. Per germline, CDR1 SGHRS and CDR2 YFSETQ. The germline V and J ends were trimmed by 0 bases and 4 bases, with 16 bases remaining between them. The CDR3 spells CASSLGLLTGTTEAFF. The CDR3, as DNA: TGCGCCAGCAGCTTGGGCCTCCTTACAGGGACCACTGAAGCTTTCTTT.

The V gene is TRBV19, the J gene TRBJ1-1, with a weak D call TRBD1 (6 bases). CDR3 length: 14 residues. V dropped 5 bases and J dropped 6 bases, with 16 bases sitting between them. Germline V gene lookup returns CDR1 LNHDA and CDR2 SQIVND (reference sequence). The CDR3 coding sequence is TGTGCCAGTAGTCAGTACAGGGTGGTCGCTGAAGCTTTCTTT. Translation: CASSQYRVVAEAFF.

This rearrangement joins TRBV4-1 to TRBJ1-1; 7 bases are shared with TRBD1. CDR3 length: 16 amino acids. Germline CDR1 is MGHRA and CDR2 is YSYEKL. Unmatched junction bases numbered 5, after V lost 0 bases and J lost 1 base. Written as DNA, the CDR3 is TGCGCCAGCAGCCAAGATCCAGCAGGGGGGAACACTGAAGCTTTCTTT. Translated: CASSQDPAGGNTEAFF.

V gene TRBV12-3 or TRBV12-4 combines with J gene TRBJ2-7, with TRBD2 as a possible D gene (6 bases). V lost 2 bases, J lost 7 bases, and 12 bases lay in between. The CDR3 spans 13 residues. The CDR3 sequence is CASSLFLSGEQYF. Written as DNA, the CDR3 is TGTGCCAGCAGTTTATTTCTAAGCGGGGAGCAGTACTTC.

V usage is TRBV3-1 (or the pseudogene TRBV3-2) and J usage is TRBJ1-6; D is unclear. Trimming took off 4 bases at V and 5 bases at J, with 3 bases between the two ends. This CDR3 contains 12 residues. Germline-derived CDR1 and CDR2 are LGHDT and YNNKEL (reference sequence). The CDR3 bases are TGTGCCAGCAGCCGAGATAATTCACCCCTCCACTTT. It yields the protein CASSRDNSPLHF.

The chain's CDR3 is CASSQRRTSQETQYF. The CDR3 coding sequence is TGTGCCAGCAGCCAGAGGAGAACTAGCCAAGAGACCCAGTACTTC. The rearrangement uses TRBV3-1 (or the pseudogene TRBV3-2) and TRBJ2-5, with D tentatively TRBD2 (5 bases). Germline loops: CDR1 LGHDT, CDR2 YNNKEL (reference sequence). The CDR3 extends over 15 amino acids. Trimming took 3 bases from V and 1 from J, leaving 12 bases between them.

This clone was detected once. The CDR3: CASTGPRRNQPQHF. For the CDR3, the DNA is TGTGCCAGCACCGGCCCGCGGAGGAATCAGCCCCAGCATTTT. The chain is built from TRBV7-8 and TRBJ1-5; D uncertain. Germline CDR1 and CDR2: SGHVS and FQNEAQ. The V end lost 7 bases, the J end lost 4 bases, and 14 bases lay between the germline ends. The CDR3 consists of 14 residues.

This clone has just one count. The chain uses TRBV5-4 and TRBJ2-5; D is uncertain. The CDR3 runs 14 residues. Trimming removed 1 base from V and 3 bases from J, with 10 bases in between. The germline gives CDR1 SGHNT, CDR2 YYREEE (reference sequence). The CDR3 is CASSLSRQKETQYF. The CDR3, as DNA: TGTGCCAGCAGCTTGTCTCGCCAGAAAGAGACCCAGTACTTC.

The chain joins TRBV9 to TRBJ2-1, with 7 bases matching TRBD2. Germline V gene lookup returns CDR1 SGDLS and CDR2 YYNGEE. J gave up 3 bases and V 2 bases, and 11 bases lay outside the gene matches. The CDR3 has 17 amino acids. The chain's CDR3 is CASSVGPSGFLYNEQFF. Here the CDR3 DNA reads TGTGCCAGCAGCGTGGGACCTAGCGGATTCCTCTACAATGAGCAGTTCTTC.

This chain links TRBV5-4 with TRBJ2-2; 7 bases fit TRBD2. V shed 4 bases, J shed 3 bases, and the junction held 6 bases outside the gene matches. This CDR3 region has 15 residues. Germline CDR1 reads SGHNT; CDR2 reads YYREEE (reference sequence). For the CDR3, the DNA is TGTGCCAGCAGCCCAGGGAGGGTGGACACCGGGGAGCTGTTTTTT. It translates to CASSPGRVDTGELFF.

The chain combines TRBV30 with TRBJ2-5; possible D gene TRBD1, 5 bases. With 0 bases removed from V and 10 bases from J, the gap between germline ends came to 15 bases. Per the germline V gene, CDR1 is GTSNPN and CDR2 is SVGIG (reference sequence). The CDR3 consists of 13 residues. The chain's CDR3 is CAWSVNSQGYQYF. The CDR3 DNA reads as TGTGCCTGGAGTGTGAATAGTCAGGGATACCAGTACTTC. Variable domain in full (rest from reference TRBV30 and TRBJ2-5): SQTIHQWPATLVQPVGSPLSLECTVEGTSNPNLYWYRQAAGRGLQLLFYSVGIGQISSEVPQNLSASRPQDRQFILSSKKLLLSDSGFYLCAWSVNSQGYQYFGPGTRLLVL.

J is TRBJ1-5 and V is TRBV19; 8 bases agree with TRBD1. V shed 6 bases and J 5 bases; nucleotides not matched to a gene: 12. CDR1 is LNHDA and CDR2 is SQIVND in the germline V gene (reference sequence). CDR3 size: 16 residues. CDR3 amino acids: CASSLPSAGGHQPQHF. CDR3 DNA: TGTGCCAGTAGCCTCCCAAGTGCAGGGGGCCATCAGCCCCAGCATTTT.

The chain is built from TRBV25-1 and TRBJ1-2, with a possible D match to TRBD1 (6 bases). Germline CDR1 reads MGHDK; CDR2 reads SYGVNS. Trimming stripped 6 bases from V and 7 bases from J, with 18 bases between. The CDR3 is made up of 14 amino acids. The CDR3 protein is CASRLGAGNVGYTF. CDR3 nucleotide sequence: TGTGCCAGCAGATTGGGGGCCGGTAACGTTGGCTACACCTTC.

This clone was counted only a few times. This chain joins TRBV10-3 and TRBJ1-6; 12 bases are shared with TRBD1. The CDR3 loop spans 14 amino acids. The junction had 2 bases not matched to a gene; V was cut back by 4 bases and J by 10 bases. Germline V lookup: CDR1 ENHRY, CDR2 SYGVKD. DNA of the CDR3: TGTGCCATCAGTGGGGACAGGGGGCAGTCACCCCTCCACTTT. This gives the protein CAISGDRGQSPLHF.